This passage covers 26 T cell receptor beta chains from one sample sequenced in a study of blood T cell repertoires in COVID-19. Sequencing used immunoSEQ multiplex PCR; TCRdb keeps in-frame clones, though not all of them. The sample records about 230,000 clones, approximately 80% being singletons. The sample comprised peripheral blood. The receptors stem from a man aged 35-49 years with acute or convalescent COVID-19.

The DNA of the CDR3 is TGTGCCAGCAGCACGACTAGCGGGAGTACGAAGACCCAGTACTTC. Protein product: CASSTTSGSTKTQYF. The chain has TRBV7-2 and TRBJ2-5; 12 nucleotides line up with TRBD2. CDR3 length: 15 residues. CDR1 is SGHTA, CDR2 FQGNSA, per germline. Trimming removed 5 bases from V and 6 bases from J; junction bases left unmatched: 7.

V gene TRBV18 combines with J gene TRBJ2-7; tentatively, D is TRBD2 (5 bases). CDR3 length: 13 amino acids. Between the trimmed V and J ends, which lost 5 bases and 2 bases, there was a span of 10 bases. CDR1 and CDR2 (germline): KGHSH, LQKENI. CDR3 nucleotides: TGTGCCAGCTCAACCGGGAAAGCCTACGAGCAGTACTTC. This codes for CASSTGKAYEQYF.

The CDR3 bases are TGTGCCAGTAGCCAGTCGGGGGGCGGTGGTGCTTTCTTT. This sequence encodes CASSQSGGGGAFF. The V call is TRBV19, the J call TRBJ1-1, with D possibly matching TRBD1 (6 bases). The CDR3 consists of 13 residues. Trimming stripped 6 bases from V and 11 bases from J, with 19 bases between. The germline gives CDR1 LNHDA, CDR2 SQIVND (reference sequence).

The gene calls are TRBV5-4 and TRBJ2-7, with 14 nucleotides matching TRBD2. The DNA end lines up better with TRBJ2-1; the J call may be wrong. Germline V gene lookup returns CDR1 SGHNT and CDR2 YYREEE (reference sequence). The CDR3 runs to 15 residues. In nucleotides, the CDR3 is TGTGCCAGCAGCCTGGGACTAGCGGGAGTTCGTGAGCAGTTCTTC. Encoded protein: CASSLGLAGVREQFF.

The chain is built from TRBV21-1 and TRBJ1-5. TRBV21-1 is flagged as a pseudogene. The CDR3 covers 16 residues. CDR3 protein: CASSKVGGHNNQPQHF. The CDR3 nucleotides are TGTGCCAGCAGCAAAGTCGGAGGGCATAACAATCAGCCCCAGCATTTT.

This chain joins TRBV11-2 and TRBJ1-2; 7 positions match TRBD1. The germline V gene has CDR1 SGHAT and CDR2 FQNNGV. The CDR3 has 14 amino acids. The trim removed 5 bases at V and 4 bases at J, leaving 7 bases unmatched. The CDR3 loop reads CASSPQTGTYGYTF. The CDR3 region has the DNA TGTGCCAGCAGCCCCCAGACAGGGACCTATGGCTACACCTTC.

The chain has TRBV5-1 and TRBJ1-1, with TRBD1 matching 8 bases. The germline CDR1 and CDR2 sequences are SGHRS and YFSETQ. V shed 6 bases, J shed 3 bases, and the junction held 7 bases outside the gene matches. The length of the CDR3 is 14 residues. In DNA, the CDR3 is TGCGCCAGCACAACAGGGGGGTTAGACACTGAAGCTTTCTTT. As protein: CASTTGGLDTEAFF.

The CDR3 region is CASSSRIAGGGTETQYF. For the CDR3, the DNA is TGTGCCAGCAGCTCTCGAATAGCGGGAGGAGGAACGGAGACCCAGTACTTC. The rearrangement links TRBV5-4 to TRBJ2-5; TRBD2 matches at 10 bases. Germline V gene sequence: CDR1 SGHNT, CDR2 YYREEE (reference sequence). V shed 3 bases, J shed 5 bases, and the junction held 13 bases outside the gene matches. This CDR3 has 17 residues.

In its sample, this clone was seen once. The chain has TRBV27 and TRBJ1-1, with D uncertain. The V end was cut by 0 bases, the J end by 4 bases, with 9 bases between. The CDR3 loop spans 14 amino acids. The germline gives CDR1 MNHEY, CDR2 SMNVEV (reference sequence). The DNA for the CDR3 is TGTGCCAGCAGTTTATCCAGCGTAGCCACTGAAGCTTTCTTT. Residues: CASSLSSVATEAFF.

The chain employs TRBV2 and TRBJ1-2; 7 nucleotides agree with TRBD1. Germline trimming cut 5 bases from V and 4 bases from J; bases unmatched to any gene: 10. The CDR3 is 15 amino acids. Germline CDR1 reads SNHLY; CDR2 reads FYNNEI. CDR3 in amino acids: CASSQTGPGPYGYTF. CDR3 nucleotide sequence: TGTGCCAGCAGTCAGACAGGGCCGGGCCCCTATGGCTACACCTTC.

This chain uses TRBV7-2 with TRBJ2-3; D might be TRBD2 (6 bases). With 4 bases removed from V and 3 bases from J, the gap between germline ends came to 11 bases. The CDR3 covers 14 residues. Germline CDR1 and CDR2: SGHTA and FQGNSA. CDR3 loop: CASSSARDTDTQYF. DNA of the CDR3: TGTGCCAGCAGCTCCGCGCGGGATACAGATACGCAGTATTTT.

This chain uses TRBV10-3 with TRBJ1-2; 8 nucleotides match TRBD1. Germline V gene sequence: CDR1 ENHRY, CDR2 SYGVKD. CDR3 length: 14 residues. Losses at the gene ends were 3 bases for V and 4 bases for J; bases not matched to a gene: 4. The CDR3 spells CAISEQGGSYGYTF. The CDR3 DNA reads as TGTGCCATCAGTGAACAGGGGGGCAGCTATGGCTACACCTTC.

A few counts support this clone. V usage is TRBV18 and J usage is TRBJ2-3, with a possible D match to TRBD2 (6 bases). This CDR3 comprises 15 residues. V lost 3 bases, J lost 4 bases, and 14 bases lay in between. Germline V CDR1 and CDR2: KGHSH, LQKENI. In DNA form, the CDR3 reads TGTGCCAGCTCACCGTCTAGCGTTTCCCCAGATACGCAGTATTTT. Encoded protein: CASSPSSVSPDTQYF.

The V call is TRBV30, the J call TRBJ2-2; no clear D. V was trimmed by 8 bases and J by 4 bases, leaving 14 bases between them. This CDR3 is built from 13 residues. Germline assignment: CDR1 GTSNPN and CDR2 SVGIG (reference sequence). CDR3 DNA sequence: TGTGCCGGTGACGCAGTAGCCACCGGGGAGCTGTTTTTT. This codes for CAGDAVATGELFF.

This chain uses TRBV29-1 with TRBJ1-1; D is unclear. Deletions cut 4 bases from V and 5 bases from J, with 14 bases between. CDR3 length equals 13 residues. Germline-derived CDR1 and CDR2 are SQVTM and ANQGSEA. The CDR3 nucleotides read TGCAGCGTTGCTCAAGCCCCGGGTACTGAAGCTTTCTTT. Its translation is CSVAQAPGTEAFF.

V gene TRBV7-2 combines with J gene TRBJ2-7; 14 bases map to TRBD2. This CDR3 contains 19 residues. After removal of 1 base from V and 4 bases from J, the junction contained 12 bases not matched to a gene. In germline, CDR1 is SGHTA, CDR2 FQGNSA. CDR3 bases: TGTGCCAGCAGCTTAGAAGGGACTAGCGGGAGAAGAGGTAGGTACGAGCAGTACTTC. It specifies CASSLEGTSGRRGRYEQYF.

Only a few counts were recorded for this clone. The chain uses TRBV7-8 and TRBJ1-1; a weak D match, TRBD1 (5 bases). This CDR3 is built from 15 residues. Germline loops: CDR1 SGHVS, CDR2 FQNEAQ. V was pared by 1 base and J by 7 bases, with 16 bases between. This chain's CDR3 is CASSLVTVGRVEAFF. CDR3 sequence (DNA): TGTGCCAGCAGCTTAGTTACAGTTGGCAGGGTTGAAGCTTTCTTT. The full variable domain, with the rest looked up from reference TRBV7-8 and TRBJ1-1, is GAGVSQSPRYKVAKRGQDVALRCDPISGHVSLFWYQQALGQGPEFLTYFQNEAQLDKSGLPSDRFFAERPEGSVSTLKIQRTQQEDSAVYLCASSLVTVGRVEAFFGQGTRLTVV.

This chain uses TRBV7-9 with TRBJ1-1; the match to TRBD1 covers 11 bases. With V trimmed by 1 base and J by 0 bases, 4 bases remained unmatched. The CDR3 runs to 17 residues. Per the germline V gene, CDR1 is SEHNR and CDR2 is FQNEAQ (reference sequence). CDR3 nucleotide sequence: TGTGCCAGCAGCTTAGGGACAGGGGGCTGGATGAACACTGAAGCTTTCTTT. Protein product: CASSLGTGGWMNTEAFF.

This sequence joins TRBV2 and TRBJ2-7, with D unclear. The CDR3 sequence is 12 residues long. Trimming stripped 5 bases from V and 6 bases from J, with 11 bases between. From germline, CDR1 is SNHLY and CDR2 FYNNEI. The CDR3 sequence: CASSPVRLEQYF. As DNA, the CDR3 is TGTGCCAGCAGTCCAGTTCGACTCGAGCAGTACTTC.

V gene TRBV6-2 or TRBV6-3 combines with J gene TRBJ1-1, with a possible D match to TRBD1 (5 bases). Per the germline V gene, CDR1 is MNHEY and CDR2 is SVGEGT. This CDR3 has 15 residues. V was pared by 2 bases and J by 5 bases, with 15 bases between. CDR3 bases: TGTGCCAGCAGTTACGGTGGAGGGGAGAGTACTGAAGCTTTCTTT. This sequence encodes CASSYGGGESTEAFF.

V is TRBV12-3 or TRBV12-4 and J is TRBJ2-3; the D is unclear. The CDR3 loop spans 13 amino acids. V was pared by 8 bases and J by 0 bases, with 9 bases between. The CDR3 loop is CASGQISTDTQYF. The DNA of the CDR3 is TGTGCCAGCGGTCAGATTAGCACAGATACGCAGTATTTT.

V is TRBV11-2 and J is TRBJ2-7; maybe TRBD1 (5 bases). Germline V gene data show CDR1 as SGHAT and CDR2 as FQNNGV. Trimming took 5 bases from V and 2 from J, leaving 10 bases between them. The CDR3 is made up of 13 amino acids. DNA for the CDR3: TGTGCCAGCAGCCTCGACAGAGCCTACGAGCAGTACTTC. It yields the protein CASSLDRAYEQYF.

The genes are TRBV30 and TRBJ1-1; D unclear. Germline V gene sequence: CDR1 GTSNPN, CDR2 SVGIG (reference sequence). Trimming took 5 bases from V and 5 from J, leaving 9 bases between them. The CDR3 totals 11 residues. In nucleotides, the CDR3 is TGTGCCTGGTCAAGAGGGACTGAAGCTTTCTTT. This translates into CAWSRGTEAFF.

In regard to this clone: The junction and the germline gene differ at one end; a read error may be behind it. The rearrangement links TRBV30 to TRBJ2-7; D may match TRBD1 or TRBD2 (7 bases each). The germline gives CDR1 GTSNPN, CDR2 SVGIG (reference sequence). The CDR3 contains 12 residues. The chain's CDR3 is CAGRDSRYEQYF. In DNA form, the CDR3 reads TGTGCCGGGAGGGACAGCCGCTACGAGCAGTACTTC.

This sequence joins TRBV10-3 and TRBJ2-2, with 7 bases matching TRBD1. J was trimmed by 4 bases and V by 9 bases; bases with no gene match: 5. The CDR3 totals 13 residues. The germline V gene has CDR1 ENHRY and CDR2 SYGVKD. The CDR3 spells CAIQGSGTGELFF. DNA of the CDR3: TGTGCCATACAGGGGTCGGGCACCGGGGAGCTGTTTTTT.

V usage is TRBV7-8 and J usage is TRBJ2-3, with 8 bases identical to TRBD2. Trimming cost V 2 bases and J 0 bases; bases outside gene matches: 1. This CDR3 is 15 amino acids long. CDR1 SGHVS and CDR2 FQNEAQ come from the germline V gene. CDR3 nucleotides: TGTGCCAGCAGCTTAACTAGCGGTAGCACAGATACGCAGTATTTT. Translation: CASSLTSGSTDTQYF. The whole variable domain, filled in from reference TRBV7-8 and TRBJ2-3, reads GAGVSQSPRYKVAKRGQDVALRCDPISGHVSLFWYQQALGQGPEFLTYFQNEAQLDKSGLPSDRFFAERPEGSVSTLKIQRTQQEDSAVYLCASSLTSGSTDTQYFGPGTRLTVL.